This is a list of T cell receptor beta chains from one sample in a study of beta chain features in type 1 diabetes. Data came from immunoSEQ multiplex PCR; TCRdb stores just in-frame clones and leaves some out. The data contain under 500,000 clones, about 30% of them singletons. Sequencing was done on a sample of naive CD4+ T cells from blood. These TCRs come from a man between 18 and 29 years old in good health. The CDR3 runs from the conserved cysteine through the conserved F or W. A clone size is listed for some rows: how often the clone was seen (once, few, many), or a class if it is expanded.

>TRBJ2-1|few|16|TRBV14
CASSQVGTGLMDEQFF
>TRBJ2-5|-|16|TRBV7-2
CASSPWTSGNQETQYF
>TRBJ2-1|-|14|TRBV19
CASSRQVVTNEQFF
>TRBJ1-5|-|14|TRBV6-6
CASSWTGGNQPQHF
>TRBJ1-3|-|15|TRBV5-6
CASSLVSVSGNTIYF
>TRBJ2-1|-|14|TRBV28
CASSKGTHVNEQFF
>TRBJ1-1|-|13|TRBV7-2
CASSETRNTEAFF
>TRBJ2-7|-|13|TRBV15
CATSRARGYEQYF
>TRBJ2-5|-|13|TRBV25-1
CASSYPGQETQYF
>TRBJ2-3|few|14|TRBV10-3
CATTGYRNLDTQYF
>TRBJ2-3|-|15|TRBV7-9
CASSPTGDGTDTQYF
>TRBJ2-7|few|15|TRBV15
CATSRAYRGDAEQYF
>TRBJ2-7|-|13|TRBV10-3
CAISNQDTSEQYF
>TRBJ2-3|-|16|TRBV6-1
CASSEGWQGSTDTQYF
>TRBJ2-4|-|15|TRBV7-2
CASSLEGAVENIQYF
>TRBJ2-7|-|15|TRBV7-9
CASSLGGTGGYEQYF
>TRBJ2-3|-|16|TRBV28
CASSFGQGRQADTQYF
>TRBJ2-7|-|14|TRBV28
CASSEPSGRNEQYF
>TRBJ1-1|few|10|TRBV30
CAWRNTEAFF
>TRBJ2-3|-|13|TRBV29-1
CSVDAGSTDTQYF
>TRBJ2-7|few|13|TRBV29-1
CSVVSTGTYEQYF
>TRBJ2-7|-|12|TRBV29-1
CSVATGMFEQYF
>TRBJ2-7|once|12|TRBV4-2
CASSRRDYEQYF
>TRBJ2-5|few|12|TRBV21-1
CASSRIQETQYF
>TRBJ2-1|-|14|TRBV6-5
CASSRGTGGDEQFF
>TRBJ2-3|-|14|TRBV10-3
CAMRAGTSTDTQYF
>TRBJ2-6|-|14|TRBV6-5
CASSTGDRPGVLTF
>TRBJ2-3|-|15|TRBV5-6
CASSPGTASTDTQYF
>TRBJ2-1|few|16|TRBV28
CASSARFSGRGNEQFF
>TRBJ2-1|-|15|TRBV7-2
CASSPDGNSYNEQFF
>TRBJ2-1|-|13|TRBV6-1
CASSELPSNEQFF
>TRBJ2-3|once|14|TRBV5-1
CASSRWGCADTQYF
>TRBJ2-5|-|11|TRBV27
CASRRAETQYF
>TRBJ1-4|-|14|TRBV28
CATLDRDRVEKLFF
>TRBJ2-7|-|13|TRBV4-2
CASSPSGPYEQYF